This T cell receptor beta chain was documented in a study of T cells in Graves' hyperthyroidism and ophthalmopathy (dated 2019 in TCRdb). As for the study more broadly: Peripheral blood was sampled at the time of initial diagnosis, prior to any treatment. In more than 5 Graves' hyperthyroidism patients, the study also compared T-cell repertoires from thyroid tissue with T-cell repertoires from blood. For training and testing, the 80 to 100 patients in the discovery cohort were randomly divided in a 7:3 ratio. To identify distinguishing TCR V-J signatures, a discovery cohort of some 100 patients was used, comprising 40 to 45 with Graves' ophthalmopathy and some 57 with stable Graves' hyperthyroidism. According to the paper, TCR Vbeta CDR3 sequencing was carried out on some 130 peripheral blood samples, which came from 40 to 45 ophthalmopathy, about 75 hyperthyroidism and approximately 17 progressor patients. After sampling, hyperthyroidism patients received methimazole starting at 30 mg daily, and ophthalmopathy patients received high-dose intravenous methylprednisolone. Whether ophthalmopathy could be predicted prospectively was tested in an independent validation cohort made up of roughly 20 hyperthyroidism patients plus 17 patients who later progressed to ophthalmopathy.

The sample holds many counts of this clonotype. The specificity of this receptor is unknown. No much larger clonotype is one base removed from it; base qualities were not supplied. The TCR beta CDR3 regions were amplified from the RNA transcripts. For the first round of RT-PCR on the TCR CDR3, the HTBI primer set was used together with the Qiagen OneStep RT-PCR kit. A second multiplex PCR round built the libraries, followed by size selection and purification. Sequencing of the libraries was done on an Illumina HiSeq2000 using paired-end 100 bp reads. The study's processing was this. SOAPnuke was used to process the raw data, throwing out any read that contained adapters or uncalled bases, had a mean Phred below 15, or lacked an exact constant-primer or identifier match. COPE v1.2.5 was used to merge high-quality paired reads, and clonotypes were defined as unique nucleotide sequences. MiTCR v1.1 was used to align the clonotypes against IMGT TRBV, TRBD and TRBJ reference segments. The analysis included only V-J combinations with a frequency above 0.0001, which together covered 99% to 99.2% of the repertoires. A TCS score was defined as the ratio between F50 (clonal expansion) and ExV (chaos), using BLOSUM62-based TCRdist between CDR3 peptides within each V-J. Welch's t-statistics and random forest reduced around 550 V-J features to about 13, which were used in a naive Bayes classifier (R e1071). TCRdb itself trimmed the public reads at Q25 with fastp, ran MiXCR and retained productive beta chains. CDR3 protein duplicates are merged, each entry listing the most common genes and DNA. The authors' filters were not applied to this entry. This sample lists 75,000 to 100,000 distinct CDR3 sequences; roughly 49% were detected once. The biggest ten clones account for roughly 26% of the sample.

Points the paper makes about the study in general: In validation, the model predicted progression to ophthalmopathy with over 65% sensitivity and over 72% specificity, a median of about 6.7 months before onset. No statistical method was used to fix the sample size in advance, and group allocation was not hidden from the investigators. In cross-validation, a model built on a 13 V-J signature told ophthalmopathy apart from stable hyperthyroidism with approximately 90% sensitivity and about 81% specificity, and in testing the same model reached 80%/75%. Blood samples also contained most of the expanded thyroid clonotypes (frequency above 0.001), which suggests that blood repertoires may reflect thyroid immune responses.

Trimming takes 5 bases from V and 4 bases from J, and the germline ends sit 16 bases apart. Spanning cysteine to phenylalanine, the CDR3 consists of 15 amino acids. Just the 45-base CDR3 DNA is kept, in frame starting at base 1. From a lookup of the germline V gene, CDR1 and CDR2 are SNHLY and FYNNEI. Stable Graves' hyperthyroidism was defined as the absence of progression to ophthalmopathy over 18 months of follow-up. Hyperthyroidism patients were aged 18 to 65 years and newly diagnosed, with disease duration of less than 2 months. Exclusion was applied to patients with uncontrolled infections, other autoimmune diseases, pregnancy or lactation. Diagnoses were established on the basis of clinical symptoms, serum thyroxine and TRAb, thyroid ultrasound, and orbital computed tomography. PBMCs were separated from 8 to 10 ml of fresh peripheral blood using Ficoll-Paque density gradient centrifugation. Total RNA was extracted using Trizol reagent, and RNA quality was assessed on an Agilent 2100 Bioanalyzer.

The specimen was blood. The chain is encoded by TRBV2 joined to TRBJ2-3; matching of 5 bases hints at TRBD1 as the D gene. The TCR originated in a woman in her thirties or forties with Graves' hyperthyroidism. The nucleotides read TGTGCCAGCAGTTCCGGTTGGTGGACATCAGATACGCAGTATTTT. This gives the protein CASSSGWWTSDTQYF. Joined to the reference TRBV2 and TRBJ2-3 proteins, this CDR3 gives the full variable domain: EPEVTQTPSHQVTQMGQEVILRCVPISNHLYFYWYRQILGQKVEFLVSFYNNEISEKSEIFDDQFSVERPDGSNFTLKIRSTKLEDSAMYFCASSSGWWTSDTQYFGPGTRLTVL.